These 26 T cell receptor beta chains were all obtained from the same sample, sequenced in a study of blood T cell repertoires in COVID-19. Using immunoSEQ multiplex PCR, the repertoire was profiled, and TCRdb retains in-frame clones only, with some absent. Counted here are about 63,000 clones, 88% occurring once; the ten biggest clones make up approximately 4.7%. Sequencing used peripheral blood. Receptors originate from a human donor in a cohort sampled during active COVID-19.

Turning to this clone: Other DNA sequences from this sample encode an identical CDR3 as well. This chain connects TRBV7-2 to TRBJ2-5; a weak D match, TRBD1 (6 bases). Looked up from germline, CDR1 is SGHTA and CDR2 is FQGNSA. The CDR3 has 14 amino acids. Trimming removed 0 bases at V and 4 bases at J, with 9 bases between. The CDR3 DNA follows: TGTGCCAGCAGCTTAGCTGGCAGGGGAGAGACCCAGTACTTC. Protein product: CASSLAGRGETQYF.

V gene TRBV10-3 combines with J gene TRBJ1-3; 8 nucleotides align to TRBD1. Per the germline V gene, CDR1 is ENHRY and CDR2 is SYGVKD. The ends lost 5 bases at V and 5 bases at J; junction bases unmatched: 5. The CDR3 sequence is 14 residues long. This CDR3 reads CAISPGDRRNTIYF. As DNA, the CDR3 is TGTGCCATCAGTCCAGGGGACAGGCGAAACACCATATATTTT.

The chain links TRBV5-1 to TRBJ1-2; 7 bases match TRBD1. The V segment lost 4 bases and the J segment 4 bases; nucleotides outside the gene matches: 7. The CDR3 extends over 14 amino acids. Germline V gene lookup returns CDR1 SGHRS and CDR2 YFSETQ. This CDR3 reads CASSHQDRAYGYTF. As DNA, the CDR3 is TGCGCCAGCAGCCACCAAGACAGGGCCTATGGCTACACCTTC.

This chain connects TRBV19 to TRBJ2-2; TRBD2 is a possible D gene (6 bases). V shed 7 bases and J shed 0 bases, with 18 bases lying between them. Germline V gene sequence: CDR1 LNHDA, CDR2 SQIVND (reference sequence). There are 17 residues in the CDR3. CDR3 sequence: CASTHWGVQANTGELFF. CDR3 nucleotide sequence: TGTGCCAGTACTCATTGGGGGGTGCAAGCGAACACCGGGGAGCTGTTTTTT.

The CDR3 DNA reads TGTGCCAGCAGCCAAGTTTTGCGGGGTCCGCAAGAGACCCAGTACTTC. Translated, it gives CASSQVLRGPQETQYF. The V call is TRBV3-1 (or the pseudogene TRBV3-2), the J call TRBJ2-5; D is perhaps TRBD2 (6 bases). V shed 1 base and J shed 2 bases, with 14 bases lying between them. This CDR3 spans 16 amino acids. Per germline, CDR1 LGHDT and CDR2 YNNKEL (reference sequence).

The rearrangement links TRBV5-4 to TRBJ1-5; no clear D. This CDR3 has 13 residues. Germline loops: CDR1 SGHNT, CDR2 YYREEE (reference sequence). Trimming cost V 2 bases and J 5 bases, with 8 bases left between them. In nucleotides, the CDR3 is TGTGCCAGCAGCTTAGACACTCATCAGCCCCAGCATTTT. Encoded protein: CASSLDTHQPQHF. Variable domain in full (rest from reference TRBV5-4 and TRBJ1-5): ETGVTQSPTHLIKTRGQQVTLRCSSQSGHNTVSWYQQALGQGPQFIFQYYREEENGRGNFPPRFSGLQFPNYSSELNVNALELDDSALYLCASSLDTHQPQHFGDGTRLSIL.

The rearrangement uses TRBV28 and TRBJ1-4; TRBD1 aligns across 10 bases. CDR3 length equals 15 residues. Germline V gene data show CDR1 as MDHEN and CDR2 as SYDVKM. V dropped 3 bases and J dropped 8; count of bases not matched to a gene: 6. The CDR3 sequence is CASSFAPGQGEKLFF. The DNA for the CDR3 is TGTGCCAGCAGTTTTGCACCGGGACAGGGGGAAAAACTGTTTTTT.

V and J are TRBV6-1 and TRBJ1-2, with 7 bases lining up with TRBD1. With V trimmed by 2 bases and J by 8 bases, 2 bases remained unmatched. There are 12 residues in the CDR3. Germline V gene data show CDR1 as MNHNS and CDR2 as SASEGT. CDR3 loop: CASSELQGGYTF. CDR3 nucleotides: TGTGCCAGCAGTGAACTACAGGGGGGCTACACCTTC.

The V call is TRBV7-2, the J call TRBJ2-3, with D maybe TRBD1 (5 bases). V shed 1 base and J shed 5 bases, with 7 bases lying between them. CDR1 is SGHTA and CDR2 is FQGNSA in the germline V gene. This CDR3 spans 13 amino acids. The CDR3: CASSLGREDTQYF. The CDR3, as DNA: TGTGCCAGCAGCTTAGGCAGGGAAGATACGCAGTATTTT.

The chain joins TRBV2 to TRBJ2-2; 9 nucleotides align to TRBD2. Germline V CDR1 and CDR2: SNHLY, FYNNEI. Trimming at V came to 9 bases and at J to 6 bases, leaving 8 bases not matched to a gene. This CDR3 has 14 amino acids. The CDR3 sequence is CASTGTSSPGELFF. The CDR3 region has the DNA TGTGCCAGTACCGGGACTAGCAGTCCCGGGGAGCTGTTTTTT.

The V call is TRBV18, the J call TRBJ1-3; no firm D call. The CDR3 is made up of 16 amino acids. V was clipped by 3 bases and J by 2 bases, with 14 bases between them. CDR1 and CDR2 from the germline V gene are KGHSH and LQKENI. CDR3 region: CASSPRTESTGNTIYF. CDR3 sequence (DNA): TGTGCCAGCTCACCGCGGACTGAATCCACTGGAAACACCATATATTTT.

The rearrangement uses TRBV6-5 and TRBJ1-3, with D perhaps TRBD1 (5 bases). Looked up from germline, CDR1 is MNHEY and CDR2 is SVGAGI. V shed 0 bases and J shed 3 bases, with 6 bases lying between them. The CDR3 loop spans 14 amino acids. CDR3 bases: TGTGCCAGCAGTTACTCAACAGGTGGAAACACCATATATTTT. Residues: CASSYSTGGNTIYF.

V gene TRBV6-5 combines with J gene TRBJ1-5, with TRBD1 identical over 8 bases. The length of the CDR3 is 14 residues. Trimming at V came to 8 bases and at J to 2 bases, leaving 5 bases not matched to a gene. Germline V gene data show CDR1 as MNHEY and CDR2 as SVGAGI. The CDR3 spells CASAGGGGNQPQHF. In DNA form, the CDR3 reads TGTGCCAGCGCAGGGGGCGGAGGCAATCAGCCCCAGCATTTT.

The genes are TRBV6-5 and TRBJ1-1; D is undetermined. V lost 5 bases to trimming and J lost 1 base, with 5 bases between them. Germline V gene sequence: CDR1 MNHEY, CDR2 SVGAGI. CDR3 length equals 12 residues. The CDR3 spells CASSRGNTEAFF. The CDR3 nucleotides are TGTGCCAGCAGTCGGGGGAACACTGAAGCTTTCTTT.

The chain employs TRBV28 and TRBJ1-5; D is unresolved. V was trimmed by 5 bases and J by 2 bases, leaving 7 bases between them. Germline values: CDR1 MDHEN, CDR2 SYDVKM. The CDR3 contains 13 residues. This chain's CDR3 is CASSRGGNQPQHF. The CDR3 DNA sequence: TGTGCCAGCAGTCGGGGTGGCAATCAGCCCCAGCATTTT. The entire variable domain, with the rest obtained from reference TRBV28 and TRBJ1-5, is as follows: DVKVTQSSRYLVKRTGEKVFLECVQDMDHENMFWYRQDPGLGLRLIYFSYDVKMKEKGDIPEGYSVSREKKERFSLILESASTNQTSMYLCASSRGGNQPQHFGDGTRLSIL.

This chain connects TRBV7-3 to TRBJ1-3; D gene uncertain. Per the germline V gene, CDR1 is SGHTA and CDR2 is FQGTGA. Trimming stripped 5 bases from V and 4 bases from J, with 24 bases between. This CDR3 spans 18 amino acids. The CDR3: CASSPELIDGFGGNTIYF. The CDR3 DNA sequence: TGTGCCAGCAGCCCTGAACTAATTGACGGGTTTGGAGGAAACACCATATATTTT.

V gene TRBV2 combines with J gene TRBJ2-3; D unclear. Germline lookup yields CDR1 SNHLY and CDR2 FYNNEI. V was shortened by 5 bases and J by 2 bases, with 8 bases between the two germline ends. This CDR3 is built from 13 residues. The CDR3 bases are TGTGCCAGCAGTCTCCGTTACACAGATACGCAGTATTTT. Its protein is CASSLRYTDTQYF. The whole variable domain, filled in from reference TRBV2 and TRBJ2-3, reads EPEVTQTPSHQVTQMGQEVILRCVPISNHLYFYWYRQILGQKVEFLVSFYNNEISEKSEIFDDQFSVERPDGSNFTLKIRSTKLEDSAMYFCASSLRYTDTQYFGPGTRLTVL.

This CDR3 reads CASSSWGSGVQETQYF. The CDR3 DNA sequence: TGCGCCAGCAGCTCCTGGGGTAGCGGGGTCCAAGAGACCCAGTACTTC. V and J are TRBV5-1 and TRBJ2-5; TRBD2 matches 8 bases. The V gene end was trimmed by 3 bases and the J gene end by 1 base; junction bases not matched to a gene: 8. The CDR3 sequence is 16 residues long. Germline values: CDR1 SGHRS, CDR2 YFSETQ.

This rearrangement joins TRBV6-5 to TRBJ2-3, with TRBD2 identical over 15 bases. From germline, CDR1 is MNHEY and CDR2 SVGAGI. This CDR3 is 14 amino acids long. The trim removed 4 bases at V and 10 bases at J, leaving 3 bases unmatched. CDR3 sequence (DNA): TGTGCCAGCAGTTCTGGACTAGCGGGGGGGTCGCAGTATTTT. It translates to CASSSGLAGGSQYF.

V usage is TRBV7-2 and J usage is TRBJ2-7; D perhaps matches TRBD2 (5 bases). CDR1 is SGHTA and CDR2 is FQGNSA in the germline V gene. V lost 5 bases and J lost 3, with 14 bases in between. This CDR3 is built from 14 residues. CDR3 sequence (DNA): TGTGCCAGCAGCCAACCTCCGGACTTCTACGAGCAGTACTTC. Amino acids: CASSQPPDFYEQYF.

The chain joins TRBV5-1 to TRBJ2-1; 11 bases match TRBD1. The CDR3 totals 15 residues. In germline, CDR1 is SGHRS, CDR2 YFSETQ. V lost 2 bases, J lost 7 bases, and 5 bases stayed unmatched. The CDR3 coding sequence is TGCGCCAGCAGCTTACCGGGACAGGGGGATAATGAGCAGTTCTTC. Its translation is CASSLPGQGDNEQFF.

V gene TRBV27 combines with J gene TRBJ1-6; 10 positions match TRBD1. CDR1 is MNHEY and CDR2 is SMNVEV in the germline V gene (reference sequence). With V trimmed by 8 bases and J by 8 bases, 9 bases remained unmatched. This CDR3 region has 15 residues. CDR3 DNA: TGTGCCAGCTCGCGACAGGGGGCTATTGATTCACCCCTCCACTTT. It is translated as CASSRQGAIDSPLHF.

This chain joins TRBV19 and TRBJ2-3; unclear D gene. The germline CDR1 and CDR2 sequences are LNHDA and SQIVND (reference sequence). This CDR3 is built from 15 residues. Trimming pared 1 base from V and 3 bases from J, leaving 11 bases between. As DNA, the CDR3 is TGTGCCAGTAGTATAGGAGATTCAGCGACAGATACGCAGTATTTT. The encoded protein is CASSIGDSATDTQYF.

V and J are TRBV7-2 and TRBJ1-5; D call uncertain. Germline V gene lookup returns CDR1 SGHTA and CDR2 FQGNSA. Trimming shortened V by 6 bases and J by 6 bases, and 12 bases separated the two germline ends. The CDR3 consists of 13 residues. The CDR3 region is CASSEGHFQPQHF. Written as DNA, the CDR3 is TGTGCCAGCAGTGAGGGCCATTTTCAGCCCCAGCATTTT.

The chain links TRBV6-6 to TRBJ2-7; 9 bases agree with TRBD1. With 5 bases clipped from V and 2 bases from J, the junction kept 10 bases outside the gene matches. This CDR3 has 16 amino acids. Germline V gene sequence: CDR1 MNHNY, CDR2 SVGAGI (reference sequence). The CDR3, as DNA: TGTGCCAGCAGTGCCATTCCGGGACAGGGCCCCTACGAGCAGTACTTC. Its translation is CASSAIPGQGPYEQYF.

The V gene is TRBV7-9, the J gene TRBJ1-4, with D uncertain. Per the germline V gene, CDR1 is SEHNR and CDR2 is FQNEAQ (reference sequence). Trimming took off 3 bases at V and 2 bases at J, with 7 bases between the two ends. This CDR3 is 14 amino acids long. CDR3 in DNA: TGTGCCAGCAGCTTGGTACAGACTAATGAAAAACTGTTTTTT. This encodes CASSLVQTNEKLFF.